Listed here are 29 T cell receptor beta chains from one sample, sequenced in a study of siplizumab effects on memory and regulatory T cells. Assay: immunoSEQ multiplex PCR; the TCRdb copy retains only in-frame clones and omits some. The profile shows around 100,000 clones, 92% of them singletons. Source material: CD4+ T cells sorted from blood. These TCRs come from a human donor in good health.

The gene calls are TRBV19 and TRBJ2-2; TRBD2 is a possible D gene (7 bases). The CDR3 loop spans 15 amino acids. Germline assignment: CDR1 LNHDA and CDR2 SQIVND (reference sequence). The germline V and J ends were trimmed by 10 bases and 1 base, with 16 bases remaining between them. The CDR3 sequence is CATLVGGGNTGELFF. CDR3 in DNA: TGTGCCACCCTCGTAGGGGGGGGGAACACCGGGGAGCTGTTTTTT.

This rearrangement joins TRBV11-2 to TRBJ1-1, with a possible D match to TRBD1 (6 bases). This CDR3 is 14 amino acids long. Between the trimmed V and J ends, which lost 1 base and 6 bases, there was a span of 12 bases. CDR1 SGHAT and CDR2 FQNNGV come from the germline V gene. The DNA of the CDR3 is TGTGCCAGCAGCTTAGGGGGACACTTTTCTGAAGCTTTCTTT. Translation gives CASSLGGHFSEAFF.

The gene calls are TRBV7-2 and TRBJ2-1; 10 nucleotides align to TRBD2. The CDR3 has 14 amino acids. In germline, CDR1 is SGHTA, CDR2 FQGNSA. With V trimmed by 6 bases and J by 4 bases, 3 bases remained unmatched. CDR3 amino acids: CASRRTSGYNEQFF. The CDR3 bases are TGTGCCAGCAGACGGACTAGCGGTTACAATGAGCAGTTCTTC.

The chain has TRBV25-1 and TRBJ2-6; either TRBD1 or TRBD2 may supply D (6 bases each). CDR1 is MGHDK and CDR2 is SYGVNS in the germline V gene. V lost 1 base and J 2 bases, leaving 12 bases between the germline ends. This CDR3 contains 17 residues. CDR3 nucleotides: TGTGCCAGCAGTGAATCCACAGGGAGGCCTGGGGCCAACGTCCTGACTTTC. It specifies CASSESTGRPGANVLTF. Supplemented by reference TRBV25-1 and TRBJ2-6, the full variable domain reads EADIYQTPRYLVIGTGKKITLECSQTMGHDKMYWYQQDPGMELHLIHYSYGVNSTEKGDLSSESTVSRIRTEHFPLTLESARPSHTSQYLCASSESTGRPGANVLTFGAGSRLTVL.

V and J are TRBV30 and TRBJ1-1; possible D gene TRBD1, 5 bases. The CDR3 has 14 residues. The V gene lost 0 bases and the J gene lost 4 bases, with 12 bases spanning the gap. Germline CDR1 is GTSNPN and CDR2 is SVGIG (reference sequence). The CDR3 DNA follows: TGTGCCTGGAGTGTAACTGGGGGAGGCACTGAAGCTTTCTTT. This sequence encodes CAWSVTGGGTEAFF.

The CDR3 reads CASSSRGGEQFF. The CDR3 nucleotides are TGTGCCAGTAGTAGCAGGGGTGGTGAGCAGTTCTTC. The chain uses TRBV19 and TRBJ2-1; possible D gene TRBD1, 6 bases. Per germline, CDR1 LNHDA and CDR2 SQIVND (reference sequence). The CDR3 is 12 amino acids. Trimming cost V 4 bases and J 9 bases, with 10 bases left between them.

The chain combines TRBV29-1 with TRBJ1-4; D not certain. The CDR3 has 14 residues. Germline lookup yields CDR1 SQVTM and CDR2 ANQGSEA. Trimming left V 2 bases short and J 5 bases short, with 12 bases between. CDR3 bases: TGCAGCGTTGAAATGCGCGGGCCCAATGAAAAACTGTTTTTT. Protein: CSVEMRGPNEKLFF.

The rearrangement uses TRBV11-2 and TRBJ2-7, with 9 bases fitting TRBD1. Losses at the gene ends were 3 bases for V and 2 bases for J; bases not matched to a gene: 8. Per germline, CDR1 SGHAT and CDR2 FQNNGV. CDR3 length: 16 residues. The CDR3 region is CASSFLSGQGTYEQYF. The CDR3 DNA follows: TGTGCCAGCAGCTTCCTATCGGGACAGGGAACCTACGAGCAGTACTTC.

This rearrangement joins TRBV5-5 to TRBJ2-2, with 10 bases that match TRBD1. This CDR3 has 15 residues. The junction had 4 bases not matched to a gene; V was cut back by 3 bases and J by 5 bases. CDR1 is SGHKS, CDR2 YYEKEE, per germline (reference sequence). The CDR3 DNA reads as TGTGCCAGCAGCTGGGACAGGGGAGGAACCGGGGAGCTGTTTTTT. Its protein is CASSWDRGGTGELFF.

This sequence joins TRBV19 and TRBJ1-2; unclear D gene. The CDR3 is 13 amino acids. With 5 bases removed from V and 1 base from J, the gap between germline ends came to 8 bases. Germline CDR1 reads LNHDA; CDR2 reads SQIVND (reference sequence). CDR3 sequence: CASSPRGNYGYTF. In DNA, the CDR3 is TGTGCCAGTAGTCCCCGGGGTAACTATGGCTACACCTTC. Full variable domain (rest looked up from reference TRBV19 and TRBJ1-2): DGGITQSPKYLFRKEGQNVTLSCEQNLNHDAMYWYRQDPGQGLRLIYYSQIVNDFQKGDIAEGYSVSREKKESFPLTVTSAQKNPTAFYLCASSPRGNYGYTFGSGTRLTVV.

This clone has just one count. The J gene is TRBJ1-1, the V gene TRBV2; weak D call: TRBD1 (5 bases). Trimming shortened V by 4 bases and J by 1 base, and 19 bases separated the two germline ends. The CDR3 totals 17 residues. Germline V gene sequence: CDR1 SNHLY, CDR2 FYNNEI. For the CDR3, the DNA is TGTGCCAGCAGTGTTCTCGGGACCCACAAAGCGAACACTGAAGCTTTCTTT. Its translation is CASSVLGTHKANTEAFF.

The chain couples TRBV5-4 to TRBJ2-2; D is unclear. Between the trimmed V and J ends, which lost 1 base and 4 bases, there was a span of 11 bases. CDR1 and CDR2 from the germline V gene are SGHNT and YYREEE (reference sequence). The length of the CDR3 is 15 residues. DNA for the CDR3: TGTGCCAGCAGCTTGAGAGGACCAACCACCGGGGAGCTGTTTTTT. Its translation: CASSLRGPTTGELFF.

The CDR3 DNA reads as TGCGCCAGCAGCCCGGGGGCCGGGACTAGCTACAATGAGCAGTTCTTC. The encoded protein is CASSPGAGTSYNEQFF. The chain joins TRBV5-1 to TRBJ2-1, with 8 bases lining up with TRBD2. This CDR3 comprises 16 residues. Per the germline V gene, CDR1 is SGHRS and CDR2 is YFSETQ. Trimming at V came to 4 bases and at J to 3 bases, leaving 9 bases not matched to a gene.

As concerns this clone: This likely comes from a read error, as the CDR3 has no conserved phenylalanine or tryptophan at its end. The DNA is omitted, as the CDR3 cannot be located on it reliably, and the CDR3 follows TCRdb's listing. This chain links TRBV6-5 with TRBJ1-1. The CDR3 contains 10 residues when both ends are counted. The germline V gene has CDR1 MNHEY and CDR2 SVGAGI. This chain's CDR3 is CASSYNQGPR.

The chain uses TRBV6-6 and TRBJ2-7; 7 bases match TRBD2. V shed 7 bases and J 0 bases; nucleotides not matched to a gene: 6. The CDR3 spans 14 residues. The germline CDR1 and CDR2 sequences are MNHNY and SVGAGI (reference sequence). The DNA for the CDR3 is TGTGCCAGCACGGACGGGAGGTACTCCTACGAGCAGTACTTC. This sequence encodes CASTDGRYSYEQYF.

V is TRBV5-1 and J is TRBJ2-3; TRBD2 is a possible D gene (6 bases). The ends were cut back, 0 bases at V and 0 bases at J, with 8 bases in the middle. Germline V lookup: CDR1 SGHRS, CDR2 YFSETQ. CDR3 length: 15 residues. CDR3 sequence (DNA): TGCGCCAGCAGCTTGGTGACTAGAAGCACAGATACGCAGTATTTT. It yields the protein CASSLVTRSTDTQYF.

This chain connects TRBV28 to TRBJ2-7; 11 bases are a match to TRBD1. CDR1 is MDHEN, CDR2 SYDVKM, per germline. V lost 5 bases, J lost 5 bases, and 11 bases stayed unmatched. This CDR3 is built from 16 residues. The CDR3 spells CASSPVRTGGLDEQYF. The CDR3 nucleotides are TGTGCCAGCAGTCCCGTTCGGACAGGGGGCTTAGACGAGCAGTACTTC.

The CDR3 DNA is TGTGCCAGCAGTTTACCGGGACAGGGGAACACTGAAGCTTTCTTT. Encoded protein: CASSLPGQGNTEAFF. The J gene is TRBJ1-1, the V gene TRBV6-5; 9 bases fit TRBD1. With V trimmed by 4 bases and J by 1 base, 4 bases remained unmatched. The CDR3 extends over 15 amino acids. CDR1 is MNHEY, CDR2 SVGAGI, per germline.

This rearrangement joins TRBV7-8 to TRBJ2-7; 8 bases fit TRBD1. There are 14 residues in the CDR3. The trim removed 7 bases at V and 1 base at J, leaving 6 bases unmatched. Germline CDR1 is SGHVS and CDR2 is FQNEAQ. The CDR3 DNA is TGTGCCAGCACCCTATACAGGGGGTCCTACGAGCAGTACTTC. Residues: CASTLYRGSYEQYF. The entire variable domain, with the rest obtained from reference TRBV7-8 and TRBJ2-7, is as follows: GAGVSQSPRYKVAKRGQDVALRCDPISGHVSLFWYQQALGQGPEFLTYFQNEAQLDKSGLPSDRFFAERPEGSVSTLKIQRTQQEDSAVYLCASTLYRGSYEQYFGPGTRLTVT.

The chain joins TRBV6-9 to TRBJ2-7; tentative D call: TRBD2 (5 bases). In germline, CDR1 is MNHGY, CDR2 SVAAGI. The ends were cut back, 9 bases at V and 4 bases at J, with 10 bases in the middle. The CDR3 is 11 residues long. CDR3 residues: CARRSGYEQYF. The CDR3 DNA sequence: TGTGCCAGGCGGTCGGGGTACGAGCAGTACTTC.

CDR3 in DNA: TGTGCCACCTCCGGGGAAAGGAACACCGGGGAGCTGTTTTTT. Translation gives CATSGERNTGELFF. V usage is TRBV18 and J usage is TRBJ2-2, with a possible D match to TRBD2 (5 bases). Deletions cut 10 bases from V and 1 base from J, with 13 bases between. The CDR3 is made up of 14 amino acids. Germline CDR1 is KGHSH and CDR2 is LQKENI.

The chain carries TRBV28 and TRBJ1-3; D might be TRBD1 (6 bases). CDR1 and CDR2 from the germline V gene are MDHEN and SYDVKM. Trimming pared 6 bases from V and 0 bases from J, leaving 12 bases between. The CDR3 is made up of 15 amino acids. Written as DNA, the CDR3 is TGTGCCAGCAGATATGGACAGATCTCTGGAAACACCATATATTTT. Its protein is CASRYGQISGNTIYF. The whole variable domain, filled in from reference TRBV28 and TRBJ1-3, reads DVKVTQSSRYLVKRTGEKVFLECVQDMDHENMFWYRQDPGLGLRLIYFSYDVKMKEKGDIPEGYSVSREKKERFSLILESASTNQTSMYLCASRYGQISGNTIYFGEGSWLTVV.

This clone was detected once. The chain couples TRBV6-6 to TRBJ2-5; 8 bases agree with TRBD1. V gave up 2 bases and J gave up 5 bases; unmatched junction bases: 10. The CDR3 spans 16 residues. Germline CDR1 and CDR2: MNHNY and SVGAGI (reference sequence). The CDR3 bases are TGTGCCAGCAGTTACGGTTTGTCAGGGGGCCGGGAGACCCAGTACTTC. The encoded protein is CASSYGLSGGRETQYF.

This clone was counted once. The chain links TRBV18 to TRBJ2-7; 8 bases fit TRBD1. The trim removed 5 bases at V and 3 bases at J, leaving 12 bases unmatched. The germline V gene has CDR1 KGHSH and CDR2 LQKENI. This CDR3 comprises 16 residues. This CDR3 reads CASSSAKDRVVYEQYF. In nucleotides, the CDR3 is TGTGCCAGCTCATCAGCCAAGGACAGGGTTGTCTACGAGCAGTACTTC.

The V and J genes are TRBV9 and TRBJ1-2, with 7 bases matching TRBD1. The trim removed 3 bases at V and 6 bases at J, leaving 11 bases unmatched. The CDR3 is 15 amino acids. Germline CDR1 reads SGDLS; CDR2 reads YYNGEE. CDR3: CASSADRAGKDGYTF. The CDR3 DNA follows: TGTGCCAGCAGCGCCGACAGGGCCGGTAAAGATGGCTACACCTTC.

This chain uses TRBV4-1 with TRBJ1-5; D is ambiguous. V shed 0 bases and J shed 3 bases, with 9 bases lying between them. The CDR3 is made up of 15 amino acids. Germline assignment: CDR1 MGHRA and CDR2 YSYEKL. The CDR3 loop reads CASSQDRKVNQPQHF. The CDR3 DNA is TGCGCCAGCAGCCAAGATCGGAAGGTCAATCAGCCCCAGCATTTT.

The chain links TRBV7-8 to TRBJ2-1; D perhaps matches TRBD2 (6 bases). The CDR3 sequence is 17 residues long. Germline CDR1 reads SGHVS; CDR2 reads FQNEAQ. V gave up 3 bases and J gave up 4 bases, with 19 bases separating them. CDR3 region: CASSLARGVNWYNEQFF. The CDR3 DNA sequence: TGTGCCAGCAGCTTGGCGCGGGGAGTTAATTGGTACAATGAGCAGTTCTTC.

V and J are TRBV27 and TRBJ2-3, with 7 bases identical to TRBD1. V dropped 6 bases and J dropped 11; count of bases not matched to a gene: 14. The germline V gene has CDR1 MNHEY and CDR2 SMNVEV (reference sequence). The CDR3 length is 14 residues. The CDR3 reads CASSGDRAYGGQYF. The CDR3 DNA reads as TGTGCCAGCAGCGGCGACAGGGCTTATGGTGGGCAGTATTTT.

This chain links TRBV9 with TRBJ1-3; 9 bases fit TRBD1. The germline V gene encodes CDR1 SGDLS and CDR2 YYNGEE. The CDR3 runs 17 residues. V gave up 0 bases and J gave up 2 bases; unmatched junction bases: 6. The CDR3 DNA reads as TGTGCCAGCAGCGTAGCTACCGGGACAGGGCCTGGAAACACCATATATTTT. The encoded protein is CASSVATGTGPGNTIYF.